One and the same sample provided the 25 T cell receptor beta chains below, sequenced in a study of post-analysis software for immune sequencing data. Sequencing libraries made from TCR beta cDNA carried unique molecular identifiers. One entry per CDR3 protein, called by TCRdb with MiXCR from the PCR reads. Found here are 150,000 to 200,000 distinct CDR3 sequences, around 36% of them singletons; the top ten hold roughly 28%. The starting material was blood, obtained after autologous hematopoietic stem cell transplantation. These receptors were collected from a girl under 18 with multiple sclerosis.

This clonotype was observed a handful of times. The rearrangement joins TRBV9 to TRBJ2-1; TRBD2 matches 11 bases. Germline V lookup: CDR1 SGDLS, CDR2 YYNGEE. Trimming cost V 0 bases and J 9 bases; bases outside gene matches: 2. CDR3 length: 14 amino acids. In DNA, the CDR3 is TGTGCCAGCAGCGTAGCTCTAGCGGGAGGTGAGCAGTTCTTC. Its protein product is CASSVALAGGEQFF. The full variable domain, rest sourced from reference TRBV9 and TRBJ2-1, is DSGVTQTPKHLITATGQRVTLRCSPRSGDLSVYWYQQSLDQGLQFLIQYYNGEERAKGNILERFSAQQFPDLHSELNLSSLELGDSALYFCASSVALAGGEQFFGPGTRLTVL.

The chain links TRBV12-3 or TRBV12-4 to TRBJ2-7; tentative D call: TRBD2 (5 bases). The CDR3 spans 13 residues. Trimming shortened V by 6 bases and J by 5 bases, and 14 bases separated the two germline ends. CDR3 in amino acids: CASSPTSPNEQYF. CDR3 in DNA: TGTGCCAGCAGCCCTACTAGTCCGAACGAGCAGTACTTC.

This clonotype was observed a single time. CDR3 bases: TGTGCCAGCAGTACCACAGGGGGCCTCTACAATGAGCAGTTCTTC. Translated, it gives CASSTTGGLYNEQFF. V is TRBV12-3 or TRBV12-4 and J is TRBJ2-1, with 9 bases lining up with TRBD1. Trimming cost V 5 bases and J 3 bases; bases outside gene matches: 5. The CDR3 is 15 residues long.

The chain uses TRBV11-1 and TRBJ2-1, with D perhaps being TRBD1 or TRBD2 (6 bases each). The CDR3 has 15 amino acids. Trimming took off 0 bases at V and 2 bases at J, with 8 bases between the two ends. The germline V gene encodes CDR1 SGHAT and CDR2 FQDESV (reference sequence). The CDR3 sequence: CASSLAGGAYNEQFF. The CDR3 DNA reads TGTGCCAGCAGCTTAGCGGGGGGCGCCTACAATGAGCAGTTCTTC.

At least ten counts were recorded for this clonotype. CDR3 sequence (DNA): TGTGCCAGCACTGGACAGATCAACTATGGCTACACCTTC. Protein: CASTGQINYGYTF. The chain has TRBV28 and TRBJ1-2, with D maybe TRBD1 (6 bases). V lost 7 bases and J 2 bases, leaving 11 bases between the germline ends. The CDR3 covers 13 residues. The V gene's germline CDR1 is MDHEN and CDR2 SYDVKM.

V and J are TRBV15 and TRBJ2-3; 7 bases line up with TRBD1. CDR3 length equals 17 residues. CDR1 and CDR2 from the germline V gene are LNHNV and YYDKDF (reference sequence). Germline trimming cut 1 base from V and 1 base from J; bases unmatched to any gene: 8. The CDR3 DNA is TGTGCCACCAGCAGAGCCGTGACAGGGTGGGGCACAGATACGCAGTATTTT. Translating gives CATSRAVTGWGTDTQYF.

This clonotype showed up many times. The V and J genes are TRBV24-1 and TRBJ2-3, with D hard to call. This CDR3 spans 15 amino acids. The germline V gene encodes CDR1 KGHDR and CDR2 SFDVKD. V lost 4 bases and J lost 2, with 12 bases in between. For the CDR3, the DNA is TGTGCCACCAGTGACCGCACCCGCCCCACAGATACGCAGTATTTT. Amino acid sequence: CATSDRTRPTDTQYF.

This clonotype was seen a handful of times. The genes are TRBV28 and TRBJ1-2; D perhaps matches TRBD1 (6 bases). V lost 7 bases and J lost 5, with 11 bases in between. The CDR3 totals 12 residues. CDR1 and CDR2 (germline): MDHEN, SYDVKM. CDR3 sequence reads: CASTGARYGYTF. CDR3 DNA: TGTGCCAGCACGGGGGCCCGGTATGGCTACACCTTC.

This clonotype turned up a few times. The rearrangement joins TRBV7-3 to TRBJ2-3; 7 positions agree with TRBD2. After removal of 6 bases from V and 4 bases from J, the junction contained 13 bases not matched to a gene. Germline CDR1 and CDR2: SGHTA and FQGTGA. CDR3 length: 16 residues. The CDR3 reads CASRGPRTRPPDTQYF. The CDR3 nucleotides read TGTGCCAGCAGGGGTCCTCGGACTAGACCTCCAGATACGCAGTATTTT.

The genes are TRBV12-3 or TRBV12-4 and TRBJ1-2; D possibly corresponds to TRBD1 (6 bases). This CDR3 spans 12 amino acids. Trimming took off 3 bases at V and 6 bases at J, with 8 bases between the two ends. In DNA, the CDR3 is TGTGCCAGCAGTTTGTCAGGGGATGGCTACACCTTC. Amino acid sequence: CASSLSGDGYTF.

With respect to this clonotype: A junction boundary mismatches the germline segment, possibly from a read error. CDR3 coding DNA: TGTGTCAGCAGCGTAGTTGATCCCGTAAAGACTGAAGCTTTCTTT. Protein: CVSSVVDPVKTEAFF. This chain links TRBV9 with TRBJ1-1; no firm D call. The CDR3 covers 15 residues. CDR1 is SGDLS and CDR2 is YYNGEE in the germline V gene.

This clonotype was seen ten or more times. The rearrangement links TRBV14 to TRBJ2-1; 8 positions match TRBD2. Germline V gene sequence: CDR1 SGHDN, CDR2 FVKESK. The CDR3 contains 19 residues. V gave up 4 bases and J gave up 0 bases; unmatched junction bases: 14. CDR3 nucleotide sequence: TGTGCCAGCAGCCCTCCGGGACTAGATACTTATAGCTCCTACAATGAGCAGTTCTTC. This gives the protein CASSPPGLDTYSSYNEQFF.

The chain combines TRBV11-2 with TRBJ2-1; no reliable D call. The CDR3 contains 15 residues. Germline V gene sequence: CDR1 SGHAT, CDR2 FQNNGV. Trimming took 0 bases from V and 6 from J, leaving 12 bases between them. The chain's CDR3 is CASSLEPHASNEQFF. The DNA of the CDR3 is TGTGCCAGCAGCTTAGAACCTCATGCTTCCAATGAGCAGTTCTTC. Full variable domain (remainder filled in from reference TRBV11-2 and TRBJ2-1): EAGVAQSPRYKIIEKRQSVAFWCNPISGHATLYWYQQILGQGPKLLIQFQNNGVVDDSQLPKDRFSAERLKGVDSTLKIQPAKLEDSAVYLCASSLEPHASNEQFFGPGTRLTVL.

The chain recombines TRBV6-5 with TRBJ2-1; D may match TRBD1 or TRBD2 (6 bases each). The germline V and J ends were trimmed by 9 bases and 6 bases, with 12 bases remaining between them. The germline V gene has CDR1 MNHEY and CDR2 SVGAGI. This CDR3 has 12 amino acids. CDR3 nucleotides: TGTGCCAGTTACGGAGGGGGCAATGAGCAGTTCTTC. This encodes CASYGGGNEQFF.

V usage is TRBV20-1 and J usage is TRBJ2-1; TRBD2 matches at 13 bases. Germline lookup yields CDR1 DFQATT and CDR2 SNEGSKA (reference sequence). With V trimmed by 0 bases and J by 5 bases, 7 bases remained unmatched. The CDR3 covers 17 residues. CDR3 nucleotides: TGCAGTGCTAGAGATCTCGGGGGGACTAGCGGGAACAATGAGCAGTTCTTC. It translates to CSARDLGGTSGNNEQFF.

The V gene is TRBV10-3, the J gene TRBJ2-4; possible D gene TRBD2, 6 bases. The last part of the DNA fits TRBJ2-7 better; the J call may be wrong. Germline assignment: CDR1 ENHRY and CDR2 SYGVKD. The CDR3 runs 17 residues. As DNA, the CDR3 is TGTGCCATCAGTGAGTCGAATCTAGCGACAAGCTCCTACGAGCAGTACTTC. Translated, it gives CAISESNLATSSYEQYF.

This clonotype was seen a handful of times. The chain has TRBV19 and TRBJ2-7, with TRBD2 as a possible D gene (6 bases). Germline values: CDR1 LNHDA, CDR2 SQIVND (reference sequence). This CDR3 is 13 amino acids long. V was cut by 7 bases and J by 5 bases, with 15 bases left in between. This chain's CDR3 is CASNGGADDEQYF. CDR3 sequence (DNA): TGTGCCAGTAATGGAGGGGCTGACGACGAGCAGTACTTC.

This clonotype was seen a few times. The chain carries TRBV20-1 and TRBJ2-1; 9 positions match TRBD1. V shed 1 base, J shed 6 bases, and the junction held 7 bases outside the gene matches. Germline CDR1 reads DFQATT; CDR2 reads SNEGSKA (reference sequence). This CDR3 is 15 amino acids long. CDR3 coding DNA: TGCAGTGCTAGAGTCGTGGACAGGGGAGGCAATGAGCAGTTCTTC. It encodes CSARVVDRGGNEQFF.

This clonotype came up once. As DNA, the CDR3 is TGTGCCAGCAGCTCGCCCCGGGCGCCCTACGAGCAGTTCTTC. Its translation is CASSSPRAPYEQFF. This chain links TRBV7-2 with TRBJ2-1; D gene ambiguous. Germline CDR1 SGHTA, CDR2 FQGNSA. This CDR3 comprises 14 residues. V lost 4 bases and J lost 10, with 17 bases in between.

The table lists this clonotype with a few counts. This rearrangement joins TRBV5-1 to TRBJ1-1, with a tentative D call TRBD1 (6 bases). V lost 2 bases and J lost 4, with 12 bases in between. CDR3 length: 14 amino acids. CDR1 SGHRS and CDR2 YFSETQ come from the germline V gene. Written as DNA, the CDR3 is TGCGCCAGCAGCTTCCGGGGGCGAGGCACTGAAGCTTTCTTT. It codes for CASSFRGRGTEAFF.

The V call is TRBV5-1, the J call TRBJ2-3, with 10 bases matching TRBD2. Germline V gives CDR1 SGHRS, CDR2 YFSETQ. The CDR3 covers 17 residues. Trimming removed 0 bases from V and 6 bases from J; junction bases left unmatched: 10. As DNA, the CDR3 is TGCGCCAGCAGCTTGGCTAGCGGGAGTCGCTATGAGGATACGCAGTATTTT. It is translated as CASSLASGSRYEDTQYF.

This clonotype was seen just once. V usage is TRBV7-3 and J usage is TRBJ2-1; the D gene could be TRBD1 or TRBD2 (5 bases each). The DNA matches TRBJ2-7 better at its end, which makes the J call doubtful. Germline assignment: CDR1 SGHTA and CDR2 FQGTGA. The CDR3 loop spans 16 amino acids. The CDR3 spells CASSFIGTFSYNEQYF. CDR3 in DNA: TGTGCCAGCAGCTTTATCGGGACCTTCTCCTACAATGAGCAGTACTTC.

This clonotype has only a few counts. V usage is TRBV5-1 and J usage is TRBJ2-1; TRBD2 aligns across 11 bases. This CDR3 has 14 amino acids. Germline CDR1 and CDR2: SGHRS and YFSETQ. Trimming removed 7 bases from V and 5 bases from J; junction bases left unmatched: 5. CDR3 loop: CASAGTSGNNEQFF. The DNA of the CDR3 is TGCGCCAGCGCCGGGACTAGCGGAAACAATGAGCAGTTCTTC.

In DNA, the CDR3 is TGTGCCAGCAGCCAAGTCACCAGCGGGAGCGAAGAGCAGTACTTC. Residues: CASSQVTSGSEEQYF. The V gene is TRBV4-2, the J gene TRBJ2-7; 8 bases line up with TRBD2. V shed 1 base, J shed 7 bases, and the junction held 9 bases outside the gene matches. Germline CDR1 and CDR2: LGHNA and YNFKEQ. The CDR3 extends over 15 amino acids.

This rearrangement joins TRBV15 to TRBJ2-1; the D is unclear. The CDR3 runs 15 residues. Trimming took 3 bases from V and 7 from J, leaving 16 bases between them. CDR1 and CDR2 (germline): LNHNV, YYDKDF (reference sequence). The CDR3 bases are TGTGCCACCAGCAGTGTCCCAGAGGTTATTAATGAGCAGTTCTTC. Its protein product is CATSSVPEVINEQFF.